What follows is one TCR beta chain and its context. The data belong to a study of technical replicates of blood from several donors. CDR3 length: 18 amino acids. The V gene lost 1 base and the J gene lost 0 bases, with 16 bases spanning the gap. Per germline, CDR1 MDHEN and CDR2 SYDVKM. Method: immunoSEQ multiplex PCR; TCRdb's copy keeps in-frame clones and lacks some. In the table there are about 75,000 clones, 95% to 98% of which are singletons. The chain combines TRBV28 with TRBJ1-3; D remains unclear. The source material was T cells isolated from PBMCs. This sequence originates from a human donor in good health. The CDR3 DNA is TGTGCCAGCAGTTTATACTCCTATGGGCAGTTCTCTGGAAACACCATATATTTT. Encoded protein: CASSLYSYGQFSGNTIYF.